These T cell receptor beta chains were read from a single sample in a study of cytomegalovirus exposure and HLA in healthy donors. The assay was immunoSEQ multiplex PCR, and TCRdb's table has in-frame clones only and misses some. The data show 130,000 to 150,000 clones, around 80% seen once. The sample was PBMCs. All receptors come from a man in his forties or fifties in good health and CMV-seropositive. The CDR3 runs from the conserved cysteine through the conserved F or W. A D gene is named only where the DNA matches it firmly. A row's size may be missing; if present it is once, few, many or a size class.

clone_size,d_call,j_call,v_call,cdr3_nt,cdr3_aa
few,TRBD1,TRBJ2-7,TRBV4-3,TGCGCCAGCAGCCCAAGAACAGGGGATTACGAGCAGTACTTC,CASSPRTGDYEQYF
few,TRBD1,TRBJ1-6,TRBV5-1,TGCGCCAGCAGCCCGGACAGGGGGCAACAGTCACCCCTCCACTTT,CASSPDRGQQSPLHF
few,.,TRBJ2-1,TRBV4-1,TGCGCCAGCAGCCAAGCTAGGGGCGGGGACTCCTACAATGAGCAGTTCTTC,CASSQARGGDSYNEQFF
.,.,TRBJ2-5,TRBV10-3,TGTGCCATCAGTGCGGAACCGGACGGACCGGGGGAGACCCAGTACTTC,CAISAEPDGPGETQYF
once,TRBD2,TRBJ2-3,TRBV5-1,TGCGCCAGCAGCTCCGGGAGGACTAGCACAGATACGCAGTATTTT,CASSSGRTSTDTQYF
.,.,TRBJ1-2,TRBV5-1,TGCGCCAGCAGCTTAGACATCGATGGCTACACCTTC,CASSLDIDGYTF
.,.,TRBJ1-5,TRBV4-1,TGCGCCAGCAGGCTCCACCCGAGCGGGGAAAATCAGCCCCAGCATTTT,CASRLHPSGENQPQHF
.,.,TRBJ2-6,TRBV28,TGTGCCAGCAGTTCCCCCGGGAGATCTGGGGCCAACGTCCTGACTTTC,CASSSPGRSGANVLTF
.,.,TRBJ1-5,TRBV5-6,TGTGCCAGCAGCTTGGGTCTCGGCAGGGGCAATCAGCCCCAGCATTTT,CASSLGLGRGNQPQHF
few,.,TRBJ1-4,TRBV6-6,TGTGCCAGCAGTTACTCATCAGGGCCCACGGGGGGAAAACTGTTTTTT,CASSYSSGPTGGKLFF
few,.,TRBJ2-5,TRBV6-5,TGTGCCAGCATCTCCTTCAAGGGGGTGGTAGAGACCCAGTACTTC,CASISFKGVVETQYF
once,.,TRBJ1-2,TRBV27,TGTGCCAGCAGTTTATCGATTGGAGCTAACTATGGCTACACCTTC,CASSLSIGANYGYTF
.,TRBD1,TRBJ1-5,TRBV7-2,TGTGCCAGCAGCTTCGGGGGCCAGGGGGCGAGGTGGCAGCCCCAGCATTTT,CASSFGGQGARWQPQHF
.,.,TRBJ1-4,TRBV29-1,TGCAGCGTCATTGGGGGGGGAAGTCTACTGTTTTTT,CSVIGGGSLLFF
.,.,TRBJ2-5,TRBV5-1,TGCGCCAGCAGCTTGCAGGATGTGCAGACCCAGTACTTC,CASSLQDVQTQYF
.,TRBD2,TRBJ2-7,TRBV30,TGTGCCTGGAGTGTAGTAAGAGCGGGAGGGCCGTACGAGCAGTACTTC,CAWSVVRAGGPYEQYF
.,TRBD1,TRBJ2-6,TRBV15,TGTGCCACCAGCAGAACCGGGACAGGCTCTGGGGCCAACGTCCTGACTTTC,CATSRTGTGSGANVLTF